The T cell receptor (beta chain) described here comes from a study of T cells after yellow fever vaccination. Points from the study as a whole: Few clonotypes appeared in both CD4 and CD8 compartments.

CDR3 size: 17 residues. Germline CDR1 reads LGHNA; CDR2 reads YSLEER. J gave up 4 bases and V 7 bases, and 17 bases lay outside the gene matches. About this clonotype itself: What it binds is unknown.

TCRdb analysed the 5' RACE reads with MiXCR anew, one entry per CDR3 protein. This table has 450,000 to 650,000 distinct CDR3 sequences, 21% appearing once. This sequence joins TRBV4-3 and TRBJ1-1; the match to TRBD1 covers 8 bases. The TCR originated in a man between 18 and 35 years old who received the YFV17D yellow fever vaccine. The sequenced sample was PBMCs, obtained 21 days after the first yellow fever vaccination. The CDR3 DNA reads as TGCGCCAGCACCCTAGGTGGTGACAGGGGTATCGGCACTGAAGCTTTCTTT. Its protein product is CASTLGGDRGIGTEAFF.